This T cell receptor (beta chain) was retrieved from a study of early T cells in non-severe SARS-CoV-2 infection. With regard to this clonotype: Its target is unknown.

Unique molecular identifiers were added to individual cDNA molecules. Each CDR3 protein is one row after TCRdb ran MiXCR on the 5' RACE reads. The sample records roughly 60,000 distinct CDR3 sequences, around 12% being singletons. Study observations and caveats: Sequences matched to VDJdb favored anti-spike CD8 responses, while private and CD4 specificities were missed.

The length of the CDR3 is 14 residues. The germline V gene encodes CDR1 SQVTM and CDR2 ANQGSEA. The V gene lost 7 bases and the J gene lost 1 base, with 15 bases spanning the gap. Sequenced sample: whole blood. The sequence was obtained from an adult who was a healthcare worker with PCR-confirmed SARS-CoV-2 infection or an uninfected control (not recorded which). The V gene is TRBV29-1, the J gene TRBJ2-3; D is perhaps TRBD2 (7 bases). The CDR3 bases are TGCAGCGCCTATGGGGGGGCGGGCACAGATACGCAGTATTTT. It translates to CSAYGGAGTDTQYF.